What follows are 13 T cell receptor beta chains derived from one specimen sequenced in a study of T-cell memory formation after mild COVID-19. TCRdb redid the calling of the 5' RACE reads with MiXCR, one entry per CDR3 protein. The table has roughly 350,000 distinct CDR3 sequences, 28% seen once. The specimen was PBMCs or a T cell subset sorted from them (not recorded which). These receptors all stem from an adult woman who had mild COVID-19 (a few samples of this study predate the infection). Cell type and time point are not known.

The chain combines TRBV4-3 with TRBJ2-1; 15 bases map to TRBD2. The CDR3 runs to 17 residues. Trimming removed 3 bases from V and 7 bases from J; junction bases left unmatched: 7. From germline, CDR1 is LGHNA and CDR2 YSLEER. The CDR3 coding sequence is TGCGCCAGCAGCCAGGGGGGACTAGCGGGAGGTTCGAATGAGCAGTTCTTC. Translated: CASSQGGLAGGSNEQFF.

The chain combines TRBV10-3 with TRBJ2-7; 10 nucleotides match TRBD1. Unmatched junction bases numbered 6, after V lost 3 bases and J lost 4 bases. CDR1 and CDR2 (germline): ENHRY, SYGVKD. This CDR3 region has 15 residues. In DNA, the CDR3 is TGTGCCATCAGTGACGACAGGGGGCCTTATTACGAGCAGTACTTC. Amino acids: CAISDDRGPYYEQYF.

This clonotype turned up a few times. The chain couples TRBV10-3 to TRBJ2-3, with TRBD2 identical over 8 bases. Germline loops: CDR1 ENHRY, CDR2 SYGVKD. With V trimmed by 0 bases and J by 3 bases, 11 bases remained unmatched. The CDR3 is 18 residues long. In DNA, the CDR3 is TGTGCCATCAGTGAGTCGGTTCTGAAGCGGGGGAGGACAGATACGCAGTATTTT. Translation: CAISESVLKRGRTDTQYF.

The rearrangement joins TRBV29-1 to TRBJ2-5; 9 positions agree with TRBD2. Germline assignment: CDR1 SQVTM and CDR2 ANQGSEA. With V trimmed by 8 bases and J by 6 bases, 7 bases remained unmatched. The CDR3 loop spans 12 amino acids. CDR3 sequence: CSTRTSEKTQYF. Written as DNA, the CDR3 is TGCAGCACACGGACTAGCGAGAAGACCCAGTACTTC.

This clonotype has a handful of counts. The chain has TRBV6-5 and TRBJ1-2; D not resolved. Germline V lookup: CDR1 MNHEY, CDR2 SVGAGI. The CDR3 runs to 14 residues. V lost 2 bases and J lost 4, with 11 bases in between. The DNA for the CDR3 is TGTGCCAGCAGTTACCTCGGAGGATCCTATGGCTACACCTTC. It specifies CASSYLGGSYGYTF.

This clonotype was seen many times. The chain is built from TRBV12-3 or TRBV12-4 and TRBJ2-7; TRBD2 might be the D (6 bases). The CDR3 has 14 residues. Trimming removed 3 bases from V and 1 base from J, with 10 bases in between. The CDR3 coding sequence is TGTGCCAGCAGTTTGGGCGGGGAGTCCTACGAGCAGTACTTC. It translates to CASSLGGESYEQYF.

This chain connects TRBV18 to TRBJ2-5; no clear D gene. Trimming removed 1 base from V and 4 bases from J, with 10 bases in between. The CDR3 spans 14 residues. The germline gives CDR1 KGHSH, CDR2 LQKENI. The CDR3 nucleotides read TGTGCCAGCTCACCACTGGCCACCGGAGAGACCCAGTACTTC. This sequence encodes CASSPLATGETQYF.

This clonotype was recorded a few times. This sequence joins TRBV12-3 or TRBV12-4 and TRBJ1-4, with D unclear. The CDR3 covers 14 residues. V was clipped by 1 base and J by 10 bases, with 13 bases between them. The CDR3 here is CASSLGVTTGKLFF. CDR3 DNA: TGTGCCAGCAGTTTAGGCGTCACCACGGGAAAACTGTTTTTT.

The V and J genes are TRBV7-9 and TRBJ1-1; 7 bases align to TRBD1. V was pared by 8 bases and J by 1 base, with 10 bases of the junction left unmatched. The CDR3 runs 15 residues. CDR1 and CDR2 from the germline V gene are SEHNR and FQNEAQ (reference sequence). Written as DNA, the CDR3 is TGTGCCAGCCGCTGGCAGACAGGGCAGAACACTGAAGCTTTCTTT. Encoded protein: CASRWQTGQNTEAFF.

The rearrangement uses TRBV15 and TRBJ2-2; D is uncertain. The CDR3 spans 12 residues. V dropped 7 bases and J dropped 6 bases, with 9 bases sitting between them. Germline assignment: CDR1 LNHNV and CDR2 YYDKDF (reference sequence). The CDR3 coding sequence is TGTGCCACCACCCGGGTAGCCGGGGAGCTGTTTTTT. Translation: CATTRVAGELFF.

V usage is TRBV19 and J usage is TRBJ1-6; 7 bases align to TRBD1. The CDR3 runs 16 residues. CDR1 is LNHDA, CDR2 SQIVND, per germline (reference sequence). J gave up 6 bases and V 6 bases, and 11 bases lay outside the gene matches. The CDR3, as DNA: TGTGCCAGTAGAGAGACAGGGTTCGGGCTTAATTCACCCCTCCACTTT. Its protein is CASRETGFGLNSPLHF.

V gene TRBV24-1 combines with J gene TRBJ2-2; 8 bases are shared with TRBD2. Trimming removed 5 bases from V and 5 bases from J; junction bases left unmatched: 6. The CDR3 is 15 amino acids. Germline assignment: CDR1 KGHDR and CDR2 SFDVKD. The CDR3: CATSVGGVKTGELFF. As DNA, the CDR3 is TGTGCCACCAGTGTCGGGGGGGTAAAGACCGGGGAGCTGTTTTTT.

The table lists this clonotype with a few counts. The chain recombines TRBV18 with TRBJ2-7; 7 bases align to TRBD1. V was clipped by 6 bases and J by 6 bases; unmatched bases: 5. Germline lookup yields CDR1 KGHSH and CDR2 LQKENI. This CDR3 has 12 residues. Here the CDR3 DNA reads TGTGCCAGCTCGATGAACAGGGGCGAGCAGTACTTC. Its translation is CASSMNRGEQYF.